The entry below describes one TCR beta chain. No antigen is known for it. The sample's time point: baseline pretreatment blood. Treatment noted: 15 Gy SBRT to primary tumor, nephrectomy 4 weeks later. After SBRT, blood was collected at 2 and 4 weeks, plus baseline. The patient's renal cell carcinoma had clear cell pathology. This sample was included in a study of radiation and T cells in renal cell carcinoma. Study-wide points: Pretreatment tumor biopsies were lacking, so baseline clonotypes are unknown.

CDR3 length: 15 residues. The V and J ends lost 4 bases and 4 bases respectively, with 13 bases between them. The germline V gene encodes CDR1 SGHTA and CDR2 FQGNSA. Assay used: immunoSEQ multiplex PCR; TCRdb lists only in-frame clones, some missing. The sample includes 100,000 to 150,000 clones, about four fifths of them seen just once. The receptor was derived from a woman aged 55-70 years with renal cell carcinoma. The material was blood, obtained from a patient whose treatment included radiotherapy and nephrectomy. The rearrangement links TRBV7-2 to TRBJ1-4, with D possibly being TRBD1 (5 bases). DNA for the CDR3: TGTGCCAGCAGCTGGGACCTTCTCTTTAATGAAAAACTGTTTTTT. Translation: CASSWDLLFNEKLFF.